The clone carrying this TCR beta chain showed up many times. Its antigen is not identified. This record belongs to a study of T cell repertoires in cytomegalovirus infection. Overall study: From public TCR beta signatures came an indication of both CMV infection and matching HLA type.

Notes on the study in general: Ex vivo, HLA-C-restricted CMV-specific TCR beta clonotypes prevailed over the rest of the response.

CDR3 length equals 13 residues. Trimming cost V 3 bases and J 6 bases, with 9 bases left between them. Each CDR3 protein gets one entry after TCRdb re-called the reads with MiXCR. The repertoire includes about 360,000 distinct CDR3 sequences, 15% to 20% of them detected once, and around 9.3% sits in the top ten. The sequence was collected from a human donor in good health (CMV status not recorded). Some clones in this sample may be carry-over from other donors' samples. The specimen sequenced was PBMCs. This sequence joins TRBV12-3 or TRBV12-4 and TRBJ2-1; unclear D gene. The CDR3, as DNA: TGTGCCAGCAGTTTTCGGCTGCTCAATGAGCAGTTCTTC. It yields the protein CASSFRLLNEQFF.